Listed below are T cell receptor beta chains from one sample, sequenced in a study of identical twins. TCRdb recomputed calls from the 5' RACE reads with MiXCR, one row per CDR3 protein. The sample lists 1.5 million or so distinct CDR3 sequences, 32% occurring once. Sample: cord blood. The receptor source for this set is a newborn girl in good health. The CDR3 runs from the conserved cysteine through the conserved F or W. D genes are given only for firm matches. Rows may omit the clone size; those that give it use once, few, many or a size class.

J: TRBJ2-5; V: TRBV12-3/TRBV12-4; D: .; size: .; CDR3: CASSFPHREETQYF; DNA: TGTGCCAGCAGTTTTCCCCACAGGGAAGAGACCCAGTACTTC
J: TRBJ2-7; V: TRBV25-1; D: TRBD1; size: few; CDR3: CASSESGTGKSYEQYF; DNA: TGTGCCAGCAGTGAATCGGGGACAGGAAAATCCTACGAGCAGTACTTC
J: TRBJ2-1; V: TRBV3-1; D: .; size: few; CDR3: CASSQEGWPQGVNEQFF; DNA: TGTGCCAGCAGCCAAGAAGGCTGGCCCCAAGGGGTCAATGAGCAGTTCTTC
J: TRBJ2-3; V: TRBV24-1; D: .; size: .; CDR3: CATSALGISADTQYF; DNA: TGTGCCACCAGTGCCCTAGGGATTTCGGCAGATACGCAGTATTTT
J: TRBJ1-4; V: TRBV6-1; D: .; size: .; CDR3: CARRNPRGHEKLFF; DNA: TGTGCCAGACGCAATCCTCGGGGGCACGAAAAACTGTTTTTT
J: TRBJ2-7; V: TRBV21-1; D: .; size: once; CDR3: CASSPPPGVAGNEQYF; DNA: TGTGCCAGCAGCCCGCCCCCTGGGGTAGCTGGCAATGAGCAGTACTTC
J: TRBJ2-3; V: TRBV9; D: .; size: .; CDR3: CASIAGKDTQYF; DNA: TGTGCCAGCATCGCAGGCAAAGATACGCAGTATTTT
J: TRBJ2-3; V: TRBV11-2; D: .; size: many; CDR3: CASSLGGPGADTQYF; DNA: TGTGCCAGCAGCTTAGGAGGTCCAGGGGCAGATACGCAGTATTTT
J: TRBJ2-7; V: TRBV5-1; D: TRBD1; size: .; CDR3: CASSLGTGTVGYEQYF; DNA: TGCGCCAGCAGCTTGGGGACGGGGACAGTTGGTTACGAGCAGTACTTC
J: TRBJ1-2; V: TRBV5-1; D: .; size: many; CDR3: CASSLATGTYGYTF; DNA: TGCGCCAGCAGCTTGGCCACAGGGACTTATGGCTACACCTTC
J: TRBJ1-1; V: TRBV20-1; D: .; size: .; CDR3: CSATQRRGVYTEAFF; DNA: TGCAGTGCCACACAACGGAGAGGGGTCTACACTGAAGCTTTCTTT
J: TRBJ1-1; V: TRBV10-2; D: .; size: .; CDR3: CASSDQTKAFF; DNA: TGCGCCAGCAGTGATCAGACCAAAGCTTTCTTT
J: TRBJ2-3; V: TRBV12-3/TRBV12-4; D: .; size: .; CDR3: CASTDRAGTSTDTQYF; DNA: TGTGCCAGCACAGACCGAGCCGGAACTAGCACAGATACGCAGTATTTT
J: TRBJ1-6; V: TRBV5-1; D: TRBD1; size: .; CDR3: CASRSTGDNSPLHF; DNA: TGCGCCAGCAGATCGACAGGGGATAATTCACCCCTCCACTTT
J: TRBJ2-7; V: TRBV2; D: .; size: .; CDR3: CASLRDGDNEQYF; DNA: TGTGCCAGCCTCCGGGACGGGGATAACGAGCAGTACTTC
J: TRBJ2-3; V: TRBV5-1; D: .; size: .; CDR3: CASSSGATFPDTQYF; DNA: TGCGCCAGCAGCTCGGGGGCCACATTCCCAGATACGCAGTATTTT
J: TRBJ1-2; V: TRBV4-1; D: .; size: many; CDR3: CASSQGGHDGYTF; DNA: TGCGCCAGCAGCCAAGGAGGACATGATGGCTACACCTTC
J: TRBJ2-1; V: TRBV27; D: .; size: .; CDR3: CASSFPAQEQFF; DNA: TGTGCCAGCAGTTTCCCTGCCCAGGAGCAGTTCTTC
J: TRBJ2-1; V: TRBV5-1; D: .; size: few; CDR3: CASSLEGEWEFF; DNA: TGCGCCAGCAGCTTGGAAGGAGAGTGGGAGTTCTTC
J: TRBJ2-3; V: TRBV20-1; D: TRBD2; size: .; CDR3: CRSVTGLATDTQYF; DNA: TGCAGAAGTGTAACCGGACTAGCGACAGATACGCAGTATTTT
J: TRBJ2-7; V: TRBV11-2; D: TRBD1; size: few; CDR3: CASSLDRRTGGIYYEQYF; DNA: TGTGCCAGCAGCTTAGATCGTAGGACAGGGGGCATATACTACGAGCAGTACTTC
J: TRBJ1-4; V: TRBV25-1; D: TRBD1; size: .; CDR3: CASSEGLPGQGEKLFF; DNA: TGTGCCAGCAGTGAAGGTTTGCCGGGACAGGGTGAAAAACTGTTTTTT
J: TRBJ2-5; V: TRBV30; D: .; size: .; CDR3: CAWSVGTRETQYF; DNA: TGTGCCTGGAGTGTTGGTACCCGAGAGACCCAGTACTTC
J: TRBJ2-7; V: TRBV19; D: .; size: few; CDR3: CASSVGGGTAYEQYF; DNA: TGTGCCAGTAGTGTGGGTGGAGGAACCGCCTACGAGCAGTACTTC
J: TRBJ2-3; V: TRBV9; D: TRBD1; size: .; CDR3: CASSSRTGDTDTQYF; DNA: TGTGCCAGCAGCTCGCGGACAGGGGACACAGATACGCAGTATTTT
J: TRBJ2-3; V: TRBV6-5; D: TRBD2; size: .; CDR3: CASSYSIPAGTVIRTDTQYF; DNA: TGTGCCAGCAGTTACTCGATCCCAGCGGGGACCGTGATCCGCACAGATACGCAGTATTTT
J: TRBJ2-3; V: TRBV9; D: .; size: .; CDR3: CASSVGPTDTQYF; DNA: TGTGCCAGCAGCGTAGGTCCCACAGATACGCAGTATTTT
J: TRBJ2-1; V: TRBV2; D: TRBD2; size: .; CDR3: CASSEGGRRDEQFF; DNA: TGTGCCAGCAGTGAAGGCGGGAGGAGAGATGAGCAGTTCTTC
J: TRBJ2-7; V: TRBV20-1; D: .; size: few; CDR3: CSASPGPQSTEQYF; DNA: TGCAGTGCCAGCCCGGGACCTCAGAGTACCGAGCAGTACTTC
J: TRBJ2-7; V: TRBV19; D: TRBD2; size: once; CDR3: CASATSASSYEQYF; DNA: TGTGCCAGCGCTACTAGCGCGAGCTCCTACGAGCAGTACTTC
J: TRBJ2-5; V: TRBV29-1; D: TRBD2; size: .; CDR3: CSVARVRGREGETQYF; DNA: TGCAGCGTTGCACGGGTCCGCGGGAGGGAAGGAGAGACCCAGTACTTC
J: TRBJ2-5; V: TRBV14; D: TRBD2; size: .; CDR3: CASSQDPAGVPYRTYEQYF; DNA: TGTGCCAGCAGCCAAGATCCAGCGGGAGTCCCATACCGCACCTATGAGCAGTACTTC
J: TRBJ2-7; V: TRBV6-6; D: .; size: .; CDR3: CASSYSLGQYNYEQYF; DNA: TGTGCCAGCAGTTACTCTCTAGGACAGTACAACTACGAGCAGTACTTC
J: TRBJ2-7; V: TRBV20-1; D: .; size: .; CDR3: CSANPTGTFSYNEQYF; DNA: TGCAGTGCTAACCCAACCGGGACCTTCTCCTACAATGAGCAGTACTTC
J: TRBJ2-6; V: TRBV21-1; D: .; size: few; CDR3: CASGTVSSGANVLTF; DNA: TGTGCCAGTGGGACAGTAAGCTCTGGGGCCAACGTCCTGACTTTC
J: TRBJ2-7; V: TRBV12-3/TRBV12-4; D: TRBD1; size: few; CDR3: CASTDRGMNEQYF; DNA: TGTGCCAGCACCGACAGGGGAATGAACGAGCAGTACTTC
J: TRBJ2-3; V: TRBV29-1; D: TRBD2; size: few; CDR3: CSTGTSGLSTDTQYF; DNA: TGCAGCACCGGGACTAGCGGGCTGAGCACAGATACGCAGTATTTT
J: TRBJ2-3; V: TRBV9; D: TRBD2; size: .; CDR3: CASSPTGTSGRVLIGTQYF; DNA: TGTGCCAGCAGTCCGACCGGGACTAGCGGGAGGGTTCTCATAGGTACGCAGTATTTT
J: TRBJ2-7; V: TRBV20-1; D: .; size: .; CDR3: CSASSRGPSYEQYF; DNA: TGCAGTGCCTCTAGCCGGGGTCCCTCCTACGAGCAGTACTTC
J: TRBJ1-4; V: TRBV4-2; D: .; size: .; CDR3: CASSQVEVNEKLFF; DNA: TGTGCCAGCAGCCAAGTGGAGGTGAACGAAAAACTGTTTTTT
J: TRBJ1-2; V: TRBV12-3/TRBV12-4; D: .; size: few; CDR3: CASSYEGSWYGYTF; DNA: TGTGCCAGCAGTTACGAGGGTTCCTGGTATGGCTACACCTTC
J: TRBJ2-3; V: TRBV24-1; D: TRBD1; size: many; CDR3: CATSDWTGGDTQYF; DNA: TGTGCCACCAGTGATTGGACAGGGGGAGATACGCAGTATTTT
J: TRBJ1-6; V: TRBV7-2; D: .; size: .; CDR3: CASSFRQALGYYNSPLHF; DNA: TGTGCCAGCAGCTTTAGACAGGCCTTGGGGTACTATAATTCACCCCTCCACTTT
J: TRBJ2-1; V: TRBV19; D: TRBD2; size: few; CDR3: CASSIASSGHNEQFF; DNA: TGTGCCAGTAGTATAGCGTCTAGCGGTCACAATGAGCAGTTCTTC
J: TRBJ2-7; V: TRBV29-1; D: TRBD2; size: many; CDR3: CSVVLAGSTYEQYF; DNA: TGCAGCGTTGTGCTAGCGGGATCCACCTACGAGCAGTACTTC
J: TRBJ1-4; V: TRBV28; D: .; size: .; CDR3: CASDSSTNEKLFF; DNA: TGTGCCAGCGACAGTTCAACTAATGAAAAACTGTTTTTT
J: TRBJ2-1; V: TRBV9; D: TRBD1; size: .; CDR3: CASSLIEGQGANEQFF; DNA: TGTGCCAGCAGCCTTATTGAGGGACAGGGTGCCAATGAGCAGTTCTTC
J: TRBJ2-7; V: TRBV12-3/TRBV12-4; D: TRBD1; size: .; CDR3: CASRGGTGLYEQYF; DNA: TGTGCCAGCAGGGGCGGGACAGGCCTCTACGAGCAGTACTTC
J: TRBJ2-7; V: TRBV28; D: TRBD2; size: .; CDR3: CASRTGLAPYEQYF; DNA: TGTGCCAGCAGGACGGGACTAGCTCCCTACGAGCAGTACTTC
J: TRBJ2-1; V: TRBV20-1; D: .; size: .; CDR3: CSASGGTVGNEQFF; DNA: TGCAGTGCTAGCGGGGGAACGGTAGGGAATGAGCAGTTCTTC
J: TRBJ1-1; V: TRBV7-2; D: .; size: many; CDR3: CASSLVGRLNTEAFF; DNA: TGTGCCAGCAGCTTAGTTGGACGGTTGAACACTGAAGCTTTCTTT
J: TRBJ2-5; V: TRBV2; D: .; size: few; CDR3: CASSGLTGEQYF; DNA: TGTGCCAGCAGCGGCCTGACCGGGGAGCAGTACTTC
J: TRBJ1-6; V: TRBV20-1; D: .; size: .; CDR3: CSARKQGPNSPLHF; DNA: TGCAGTGCTAGAAAACAGGGCCCCAATTCACCCCTCCACTTT
J: TRBJ2-2; V: TRBV6-5; D: TRBD2; size: .; CDR3: CASSRLAGGNRELFF; DNA: TGTGCCAGCAGTCGACTAGCGGGAGGGAATCGGGAGCTGTTTTTT
J: TRBJ1-5; V: TRBV20-1; D: .; size: .; CDR3: CSATRAWGTNQPQHF; DNA: TGCAGTGCTACCAGAGCTTGGGGGACCAATCAGCCCCAGCATTTT